This T cell receptor beta chain came from a study of OX40 agonist ivuxolimab in advanced cancers. For the study at large: Patients receiving dose escalation had hepatocellular carcinoma, melanoma, renal cell or head and neck cancer.

This table comes from immunoSEQ multiplex PCR, and its TCRdb copy is limited to in-frame clones, with some not included. The table shows over 10,000 clones, with about 80% occurring only once. Germline assignment: CDR1 LGHNA and CDR2 YSLEER. This CDR3 has 15 residues. V lost 0 bases to trimming and J lost 5 bases, with 8 bases between them. The chain is built from TRBV4-3 and TRBJ1-6; D is perhaps TRBD1 (5 bases). The sequence came from an adult with an advanced solid tumor such as melanoma, head and neck, liver or kidney cancer. Specimen: CD4+ or CD8+ T cells sorted from blood, collected in a trial of the OX40 agonist ivuxolimab. CDR3 amino acids: CASSQDMGDNSPLHF. The CDR3 bases are TGCGCCAGCAGCCAAGATATGGGGGATAATTCACCCCTCCACTTT.